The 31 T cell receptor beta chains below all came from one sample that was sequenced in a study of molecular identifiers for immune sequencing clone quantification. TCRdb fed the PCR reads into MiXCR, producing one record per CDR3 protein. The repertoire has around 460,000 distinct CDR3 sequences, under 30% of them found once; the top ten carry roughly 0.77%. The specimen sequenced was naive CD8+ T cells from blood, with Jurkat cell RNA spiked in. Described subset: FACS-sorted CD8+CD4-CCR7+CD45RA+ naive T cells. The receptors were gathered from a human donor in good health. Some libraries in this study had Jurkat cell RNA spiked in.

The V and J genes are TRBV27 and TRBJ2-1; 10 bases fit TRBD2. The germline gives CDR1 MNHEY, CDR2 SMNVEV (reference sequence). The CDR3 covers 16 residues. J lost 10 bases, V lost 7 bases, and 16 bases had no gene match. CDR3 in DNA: TGTGCCAGCATCGGTACATCGGAGCGGGGGGGCCCAGAGCAGTTCTTC. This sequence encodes CASIGTSERGGPEQFF.

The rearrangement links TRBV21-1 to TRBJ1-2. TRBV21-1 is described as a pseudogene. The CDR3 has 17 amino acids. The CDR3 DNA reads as TGTGCCAGCAGCGCAGTTTACTTCACAGAGTCTAACTATGGCTACACCTTC. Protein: CASSAVYFTESNYGYTF.

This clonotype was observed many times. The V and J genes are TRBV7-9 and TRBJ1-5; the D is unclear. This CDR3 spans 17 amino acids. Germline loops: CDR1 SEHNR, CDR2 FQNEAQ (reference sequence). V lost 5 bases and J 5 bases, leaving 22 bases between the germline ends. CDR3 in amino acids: CASSRTDLSVGHQPQHF. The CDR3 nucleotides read TGTGCCAGCAGCCGTACTGACCTCTCGGTAGGTCATCAGCCCCAGCATTTT.

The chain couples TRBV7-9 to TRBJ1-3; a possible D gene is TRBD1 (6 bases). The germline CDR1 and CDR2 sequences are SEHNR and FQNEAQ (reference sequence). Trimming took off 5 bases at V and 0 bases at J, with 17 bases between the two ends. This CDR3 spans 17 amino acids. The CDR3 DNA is TGTGCCAGCAGCCCTAAGGGGGGGGCAGGCTCTGGAAACACCATATATTTT. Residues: CASSPKGGAGSGNTIYF. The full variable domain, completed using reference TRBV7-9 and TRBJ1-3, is DTGVSQNPRHKITKRGQNVTFRCDPISEHNRLYWYRQTLGQGPEFLTYFQNEAQLEKSRLLSDRFSAERPKGSFSTLEIQRTEQGDSAMYLCASSPKGGAGSGNTIYFGEGSWLTVV.

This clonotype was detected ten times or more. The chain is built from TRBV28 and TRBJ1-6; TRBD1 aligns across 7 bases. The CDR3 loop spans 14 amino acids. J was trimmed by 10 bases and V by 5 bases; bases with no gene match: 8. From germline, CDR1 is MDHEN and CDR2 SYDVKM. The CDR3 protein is CASSPNRGRSPLHF. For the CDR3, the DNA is TGTGCCAGCAGTCCCAACAGGGGCCGGTCACCCCTCCACTTT. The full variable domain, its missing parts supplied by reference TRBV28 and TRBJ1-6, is DVKVTQSSRYLVKRTGEKVFLECVQDMDHENMFWYRQDPGLGLRLIYFSYDVKMKEKGDIPEGYSVSREKKERFSLILESASTNQTSMYLCASSPNRGRSPLHFGNGTRLTVT.

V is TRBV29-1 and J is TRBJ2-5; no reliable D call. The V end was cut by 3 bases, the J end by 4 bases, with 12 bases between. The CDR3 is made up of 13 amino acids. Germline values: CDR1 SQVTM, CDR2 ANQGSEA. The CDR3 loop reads CSVDPPNSETQYF. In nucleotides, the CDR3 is TGCAGCGTTGATCCACCTAATTCAGAGACCCAGTACTTC.

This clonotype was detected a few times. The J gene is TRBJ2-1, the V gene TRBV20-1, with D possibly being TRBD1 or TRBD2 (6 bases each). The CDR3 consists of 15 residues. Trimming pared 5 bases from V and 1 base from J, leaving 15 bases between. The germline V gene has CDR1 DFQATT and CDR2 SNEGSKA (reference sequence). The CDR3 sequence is CSAGGLGPSYNEQFF. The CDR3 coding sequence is TGCAGTGCTGGGGGGCTGGGCCCTTCCTACAATGAGCAGTTCTTC.

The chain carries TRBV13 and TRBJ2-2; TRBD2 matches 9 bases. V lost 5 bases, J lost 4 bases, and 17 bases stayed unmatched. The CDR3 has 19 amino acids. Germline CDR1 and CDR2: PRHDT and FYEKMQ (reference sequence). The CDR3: CASSRPTGSGREATGELFF. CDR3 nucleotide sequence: TGTGCCAGCAGCCGCCCGACAGGTAGCGGGAGAGAGGCCACCGGGGAGCTGTTTTTT.

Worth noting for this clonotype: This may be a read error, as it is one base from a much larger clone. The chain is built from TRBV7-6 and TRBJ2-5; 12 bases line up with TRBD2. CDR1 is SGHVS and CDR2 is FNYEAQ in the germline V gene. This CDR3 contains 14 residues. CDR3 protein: CAGSQLAGGETQYF. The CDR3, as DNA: TGTGCCGGCAGCCAACTAGCGGGAGGAGAGACCCAGTACTTC.

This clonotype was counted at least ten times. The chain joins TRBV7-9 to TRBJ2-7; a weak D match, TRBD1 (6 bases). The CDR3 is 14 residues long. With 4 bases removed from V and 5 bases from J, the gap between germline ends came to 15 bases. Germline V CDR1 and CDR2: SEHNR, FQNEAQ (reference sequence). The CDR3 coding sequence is TGTGCCAGCAGCTCCGTCTCCGCAGGGGACGAGCAGTACTTC. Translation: CASSSVSAGDEQYF.

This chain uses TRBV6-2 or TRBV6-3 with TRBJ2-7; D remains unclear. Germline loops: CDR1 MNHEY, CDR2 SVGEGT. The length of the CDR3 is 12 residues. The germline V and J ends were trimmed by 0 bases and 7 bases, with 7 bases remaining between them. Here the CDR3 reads CASSYSNREQYF. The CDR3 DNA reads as TGTGCCAGCAGTTACTCGAATAGAGAGCAGTACTTC.

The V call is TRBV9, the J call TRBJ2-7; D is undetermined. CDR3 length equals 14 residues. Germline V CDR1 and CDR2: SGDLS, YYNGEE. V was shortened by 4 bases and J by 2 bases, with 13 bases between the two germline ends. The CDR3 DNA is TGTGCCAGCAGCTCCACCCTGTACACCTACGAGCAGTACTTC. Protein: CASSSTLYTYEQYF.

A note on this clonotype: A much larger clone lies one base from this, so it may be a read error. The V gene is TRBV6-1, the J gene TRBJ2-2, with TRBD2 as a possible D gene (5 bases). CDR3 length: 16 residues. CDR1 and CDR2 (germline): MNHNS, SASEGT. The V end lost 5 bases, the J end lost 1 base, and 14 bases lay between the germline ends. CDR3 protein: CASSKVPAVNTGELFF. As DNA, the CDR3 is TGTGCCAGCAGTAAAGTTCCAGCGGTGAACACCGGGGAGCTGTTTTTT.

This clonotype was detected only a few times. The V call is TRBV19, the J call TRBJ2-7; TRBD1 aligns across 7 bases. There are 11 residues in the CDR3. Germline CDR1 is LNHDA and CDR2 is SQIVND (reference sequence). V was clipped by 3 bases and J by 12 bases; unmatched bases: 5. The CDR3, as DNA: TGTGCCAGTAGTATGGGACAGTCGGTGTACTTC. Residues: CASSMGQSVYF.

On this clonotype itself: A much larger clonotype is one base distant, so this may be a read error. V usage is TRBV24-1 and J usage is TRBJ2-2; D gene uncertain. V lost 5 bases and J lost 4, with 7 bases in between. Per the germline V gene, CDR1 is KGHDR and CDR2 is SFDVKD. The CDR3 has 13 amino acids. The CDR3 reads CATSARRTGELFF. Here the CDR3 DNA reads TGTGCCACCAGTGCCCGTCGCACCGGGGAGCTGTTTTTT.

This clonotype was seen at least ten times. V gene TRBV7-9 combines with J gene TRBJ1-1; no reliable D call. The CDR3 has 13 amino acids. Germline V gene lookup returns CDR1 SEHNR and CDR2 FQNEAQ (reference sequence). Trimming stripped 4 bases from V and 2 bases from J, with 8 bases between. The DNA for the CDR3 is TGTGCCAGCAGCTCACCAACCAACACTGAAGCTTTCTTT. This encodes CASSSPTNTEAFF.

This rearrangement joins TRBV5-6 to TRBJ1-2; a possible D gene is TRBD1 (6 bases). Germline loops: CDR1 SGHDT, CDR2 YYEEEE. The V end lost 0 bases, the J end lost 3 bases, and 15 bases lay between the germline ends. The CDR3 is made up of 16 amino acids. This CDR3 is CASSLDGRGPYYGYTF. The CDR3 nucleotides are TGTGCCAGCAGCTTGGACGGACGGGGGCCCTACTATGGCTACACCTTC.

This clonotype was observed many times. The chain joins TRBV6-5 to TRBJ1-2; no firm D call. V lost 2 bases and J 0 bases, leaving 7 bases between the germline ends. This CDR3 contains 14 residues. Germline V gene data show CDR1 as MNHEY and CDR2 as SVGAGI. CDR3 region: CASSYGRSNYGYTF. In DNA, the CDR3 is TGTGCCAGCAGTTACGGCAGGTCTAACTATGGCTACACCTTC.

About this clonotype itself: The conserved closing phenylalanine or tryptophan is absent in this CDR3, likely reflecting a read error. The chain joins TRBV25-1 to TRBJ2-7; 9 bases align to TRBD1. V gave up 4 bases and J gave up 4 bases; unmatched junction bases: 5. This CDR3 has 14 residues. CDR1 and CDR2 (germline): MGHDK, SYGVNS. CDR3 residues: CASSVGTGFYEQYS. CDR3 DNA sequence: TGTGCCAGCAGTGTCGGGACAGGGTTTTACGAGCAGTACTCC.

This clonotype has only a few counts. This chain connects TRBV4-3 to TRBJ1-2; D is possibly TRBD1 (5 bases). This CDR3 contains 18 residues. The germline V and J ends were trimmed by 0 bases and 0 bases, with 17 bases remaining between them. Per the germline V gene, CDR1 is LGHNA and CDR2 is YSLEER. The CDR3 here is CASSQDWARQGANYGYTF. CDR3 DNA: TGCGCCAGCAGCCAAGATTGGGCCCGGCAGGGTGCTAACTATGGCTACACCTTC.

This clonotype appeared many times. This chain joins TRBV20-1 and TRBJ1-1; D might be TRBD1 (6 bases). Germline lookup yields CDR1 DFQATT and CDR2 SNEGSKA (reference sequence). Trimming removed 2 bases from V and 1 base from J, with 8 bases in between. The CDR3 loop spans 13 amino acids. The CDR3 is CSARRTENTEAFF. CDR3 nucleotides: TGCAGTGCTAGACGGACAGAGAACACTGAAGCTTTCTTT.

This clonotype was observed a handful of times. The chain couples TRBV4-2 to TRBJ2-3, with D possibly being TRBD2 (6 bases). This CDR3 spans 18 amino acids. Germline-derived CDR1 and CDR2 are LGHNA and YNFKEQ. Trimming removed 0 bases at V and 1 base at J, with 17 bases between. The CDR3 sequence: CASSQDQDYRVGTDTQYF. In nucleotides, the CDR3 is TGTGCCAGCAGCCAAGATCAGGACTATCGGGTAGGCACAGATACGCAGTATTTT.

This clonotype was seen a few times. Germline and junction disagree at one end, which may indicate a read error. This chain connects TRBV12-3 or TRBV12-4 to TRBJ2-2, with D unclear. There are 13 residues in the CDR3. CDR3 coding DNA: TGTGCCAGCGGTTTGGGCGGCACTGGGGAGCTGTTTTTT. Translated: CASGLGGTGELFF.

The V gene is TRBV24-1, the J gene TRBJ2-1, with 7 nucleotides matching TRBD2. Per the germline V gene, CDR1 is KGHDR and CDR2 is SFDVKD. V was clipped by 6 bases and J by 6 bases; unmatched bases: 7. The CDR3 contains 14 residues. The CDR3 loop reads CATSSPSGGNEQFF. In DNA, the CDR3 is TGTGCCACCAGTTCCCCTAGCGGAGGCAATGAGCAGTTCTTC.

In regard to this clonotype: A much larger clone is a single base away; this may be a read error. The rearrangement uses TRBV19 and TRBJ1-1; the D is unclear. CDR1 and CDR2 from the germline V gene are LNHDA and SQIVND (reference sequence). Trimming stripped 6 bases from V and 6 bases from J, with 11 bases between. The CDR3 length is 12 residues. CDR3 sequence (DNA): TGTGCCAGTAGCAGTTCTAACTCTGAAGCTTTCTTT. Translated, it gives CASSSSNSEAFF.

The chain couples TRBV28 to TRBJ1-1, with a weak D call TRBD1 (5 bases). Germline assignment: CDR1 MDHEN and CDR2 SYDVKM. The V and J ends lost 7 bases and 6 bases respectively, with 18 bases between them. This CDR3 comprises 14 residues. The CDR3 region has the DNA TGTGCCAGCAAACTGGACATGGGTGAGGCTGAAGCTTTCTTT. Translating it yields CASKLDMGEAEAFF.

The CDR3 bases are TGTGCCAGCAGTTTGGGGGGGGAAGGGCAGTACTTC. This gives the protein CASSLGGEGQYF. V and J are TRBV28 and TRBJ2-7; 7 nucleotides agree with TRBD2. CDR1 MDHEN and CDR2 SYDVKM come from the germline V gene. Trimming cost V 3 bases and J 9 bases; bases outside gene matches: 5. The CDR3 length is 12 residues.

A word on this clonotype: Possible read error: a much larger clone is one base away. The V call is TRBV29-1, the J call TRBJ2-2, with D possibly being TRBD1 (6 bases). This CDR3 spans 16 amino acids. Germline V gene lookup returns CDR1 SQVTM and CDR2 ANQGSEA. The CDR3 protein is CGVVLGRRGNTGELFF. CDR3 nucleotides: TGCGGCGTTGTTTTAGGGCGCAGGGGGAACACCGGGGAGCTGTTTTTT.

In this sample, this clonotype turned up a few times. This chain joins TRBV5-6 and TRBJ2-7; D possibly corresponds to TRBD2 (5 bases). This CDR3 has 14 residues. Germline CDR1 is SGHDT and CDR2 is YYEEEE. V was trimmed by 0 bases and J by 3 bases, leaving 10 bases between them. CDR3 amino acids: CASSLAASRYEQYF. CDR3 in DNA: TGTGCCAGCAGCTTGGCGGCTAGCCGCTACGAGCAGTACTTC.

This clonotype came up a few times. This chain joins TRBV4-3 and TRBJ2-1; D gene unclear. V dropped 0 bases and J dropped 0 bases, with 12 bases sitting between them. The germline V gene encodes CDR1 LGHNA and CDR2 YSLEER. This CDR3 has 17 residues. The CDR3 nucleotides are TGCGCCAGCAGCCAAGAGGGCGTTGGCAGCTCCTACAATGAGCAGTTCTTC. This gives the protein CASSQEGVGSSYNEQFF.

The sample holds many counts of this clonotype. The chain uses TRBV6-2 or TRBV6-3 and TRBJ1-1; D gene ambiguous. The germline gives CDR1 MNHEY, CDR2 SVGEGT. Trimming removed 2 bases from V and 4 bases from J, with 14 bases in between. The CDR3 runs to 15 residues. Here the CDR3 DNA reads TGTGCCAGCAGTTACCCTCCGACTTGGGGCACTGAAGCTTTCTTT. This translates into CASSYPPTWGTEAFF.